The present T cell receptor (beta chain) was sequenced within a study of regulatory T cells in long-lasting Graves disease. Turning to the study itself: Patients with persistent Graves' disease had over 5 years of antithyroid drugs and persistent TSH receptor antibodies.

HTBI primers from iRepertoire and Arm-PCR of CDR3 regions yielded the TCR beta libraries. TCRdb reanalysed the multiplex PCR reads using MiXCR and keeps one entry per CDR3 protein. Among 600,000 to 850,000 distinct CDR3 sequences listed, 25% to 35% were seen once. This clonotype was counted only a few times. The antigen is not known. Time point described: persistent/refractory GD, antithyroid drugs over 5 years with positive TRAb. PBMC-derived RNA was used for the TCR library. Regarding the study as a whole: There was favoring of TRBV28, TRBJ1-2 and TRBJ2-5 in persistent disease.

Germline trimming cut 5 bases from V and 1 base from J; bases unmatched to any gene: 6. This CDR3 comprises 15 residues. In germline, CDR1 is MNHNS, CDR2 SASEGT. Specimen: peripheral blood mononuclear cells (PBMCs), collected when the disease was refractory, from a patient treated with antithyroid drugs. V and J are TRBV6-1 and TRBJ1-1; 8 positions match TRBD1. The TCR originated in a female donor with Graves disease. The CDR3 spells CASSTATGANTEAFF. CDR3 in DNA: TGTGCCAGCAGTACTGCGACAGGGGCGAACACTGAAGCTTTCTTT.